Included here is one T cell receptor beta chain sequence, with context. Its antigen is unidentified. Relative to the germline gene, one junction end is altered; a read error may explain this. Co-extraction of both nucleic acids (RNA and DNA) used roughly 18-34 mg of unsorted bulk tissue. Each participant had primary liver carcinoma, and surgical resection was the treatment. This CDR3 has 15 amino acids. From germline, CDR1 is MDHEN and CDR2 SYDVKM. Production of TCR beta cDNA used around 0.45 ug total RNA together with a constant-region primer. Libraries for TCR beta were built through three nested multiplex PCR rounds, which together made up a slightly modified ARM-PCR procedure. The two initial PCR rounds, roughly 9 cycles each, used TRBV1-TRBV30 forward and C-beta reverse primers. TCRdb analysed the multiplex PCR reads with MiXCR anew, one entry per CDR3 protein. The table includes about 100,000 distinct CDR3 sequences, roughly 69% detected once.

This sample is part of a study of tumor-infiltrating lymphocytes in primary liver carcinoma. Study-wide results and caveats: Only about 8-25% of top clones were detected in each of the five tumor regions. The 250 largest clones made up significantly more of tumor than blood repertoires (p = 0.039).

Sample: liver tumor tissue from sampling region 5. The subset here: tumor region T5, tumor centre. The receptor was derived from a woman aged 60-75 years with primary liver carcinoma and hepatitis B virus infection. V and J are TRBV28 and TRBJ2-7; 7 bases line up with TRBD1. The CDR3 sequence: CANSPRDRVAYEQYF. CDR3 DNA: TGTGCCAACAGTCCACGGGACAGAGTGGCCTACGAGCAGTACTTC.